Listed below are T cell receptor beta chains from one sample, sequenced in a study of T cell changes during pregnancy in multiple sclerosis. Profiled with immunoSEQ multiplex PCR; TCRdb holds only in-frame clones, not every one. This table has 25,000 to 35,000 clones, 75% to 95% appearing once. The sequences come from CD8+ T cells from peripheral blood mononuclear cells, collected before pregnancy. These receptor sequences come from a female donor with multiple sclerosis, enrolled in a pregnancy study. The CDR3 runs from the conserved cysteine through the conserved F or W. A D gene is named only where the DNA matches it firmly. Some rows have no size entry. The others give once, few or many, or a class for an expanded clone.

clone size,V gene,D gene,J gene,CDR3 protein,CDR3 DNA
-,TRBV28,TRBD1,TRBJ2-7,CASSYNRDRPSYEQYF,TGTGCCAGCAGCTATAATAGGGACAGGCCCTCCTACGAGCAGTACTTC
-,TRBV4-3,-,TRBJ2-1,CASSQTVGVHNEQFF,TGCGCCAGCAGCCAAACAGTGGGAGTCCACAATGAGCAGTTCTTC
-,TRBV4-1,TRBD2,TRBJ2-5,CASSQVSGRTGETQYF,TGCGCCAGCAGCCAAGTGAGCGGGAGAACGGGTGAGACCCAGTACTTC
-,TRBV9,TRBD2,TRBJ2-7,CASSVESAGGVYEQYF,TGTGCCAGCAGCGTCGAGTCCGCGGGAGGGGTCTACGAGCAGTACTTC
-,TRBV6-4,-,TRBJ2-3,CASSDSGESTDTQYF,TGTGCCAGCAGTGACTCCGGGGAAAGCACAGATACGCAGTATTTT
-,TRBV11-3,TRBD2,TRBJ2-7,CASSFTSDYEQYF,TGTGCCAGCAGCTTCACTAGCGACTACGAGCAGTACTTC
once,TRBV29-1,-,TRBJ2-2,CSVERVGGNGELFF,TGCAGCGTTGAAAGAGTAGGGGGAAACGGGGAGCTGTTTTTT
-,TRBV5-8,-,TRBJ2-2,CASSLEGSGHTGELFF,TGTGCCAGCAGCTTGGAAGGGAGCGGCCACACCGGGGAGCTGTTTTTT
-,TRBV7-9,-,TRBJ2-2,CASSLGRGPGELFF,TGTGCCAGCAGCTTGGGCAGGGGACCCGGGGAGCTGTTTTTT
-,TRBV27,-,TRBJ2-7,CASSPTQNYEQYF,TGCGCCAGCTCTCCCACCCAGAACTACGAGCAGTACTTC
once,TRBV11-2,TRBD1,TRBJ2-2,CASSLTGSNTGELFF,TGTGCCAGCAGCTTGACAGGGTCCAACACCGGGGAGCTGTTTTTT
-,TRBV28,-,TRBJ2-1,CASSFFRTPYNEQFF,TGTGCCAGCAGTTTTTTCAGGACACCGTACAATGAGCAGTTCTTC
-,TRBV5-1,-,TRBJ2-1,CASSLLNYNEQFF,TGCGCCAGCAGCCTTCTTAATTACAATGAGCAGTTCTTC
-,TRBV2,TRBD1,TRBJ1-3,CASSRGTGVENTIYF,TGTGCCAGCAGTCGAGGGACAGGGGTTGAAAACACCATATATTTT
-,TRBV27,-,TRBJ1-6,CASSTRESNSPLHF,TGTGCCAGCAGTACCAGGGAATCCAATTCACCCCTCCACTTT
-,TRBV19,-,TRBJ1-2,CASRSDSIYGYTF,TGTGCCAGTAGATCGGACAGTATCTATGGCTACACCTTC
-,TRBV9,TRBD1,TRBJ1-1,CASSASGGRTEAFF,TGTGCCAGCAGCGCCTCAGGGGGGAGGACTGAAGCTTTCTTT
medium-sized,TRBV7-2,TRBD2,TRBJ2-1,CASNNAGTSDNEQFF,TGTGCCAGCAACAATGCCGGGACTAGCGACAATGAGCAGTTCTTC